This entry lists 20 T cell receptor beta chains sequenced from one sample in a study of OX40 agonist ivuxolimab in advanced cancers. Generated by immunoSEQ multiplex PCR, the TCRdb table keeps only in-frame clones and is missing some. The sample holds fewer than 80,000 clones, 80% to 90% seen once. The source was CD4+ or CD8+ T cells sorted from blood, collected in a trial of the OX40 agonist ivuxolimab. Receptors originate from an adult with an advanced solid tumor such as melanoma, head and neck, liver or kidney cancer.

In its sample, this clone was seen once. The chain is built from TRBV30 and TRBJ2-3, with D possibly being TRBD1 (6 bases). With 3 bases removed from V and 4 bases from J, the gap between germline ends came to 17 bases. The CDR3 totals 15 residues. Per germline, CDR1 GTSNPN and CDR2 SVGIG (reference sequence). The CDR3 is CAWSSHSRGPDTQYF. CDR3 coding DNA: TGTGCCTGGAGCTCTCATAGCAGGGGCCCAGATACGCAGTATTTT.

This chain joins TRBV19 and TRBJ2-7; perhaps TRBD1 as D (6 bases). Germline CDR1 LNHDA, CDR2 SQIVND (reference sequence). The ends were cut back, 5 bases at V and 1 base at J, with 12 bases in the middle. The CDR3 is 14 residues long. CDR3 in DNA: TGTGCCAGTAGTCAGGGGCTACAGTCCTACGAGCAGTACTTC. The encoded protein is CASSQGLQSYEQYF.

The chain links TRBV6-5 to TRBJ1-1, with D perhaps TRBD1 (5 bases). Trimming pared 6 bases from V and 8 bases from J, leaving 7 bases between. Germline V lookup: CDR1 MNHEY, CDR2 SVGAGI. The CDR3 covers 10 residues. The CDR3 bases are TGTGCCAGCAGCAGGGCCGAAGCTTTCTTT. Translated: CASSRAEAFF.

The chain combines TRBV6-5 with TRBJ1-5; 9 bases match TRBD1. The germline CDR1 and CDR2 sequences are MNHEY and SVGAGI. This CDR3 contains 13 residues. J gave up 7 bases and V 8 bases, and 6 bases lay outside the gene matches. The CDR3 loop reads CASSDRGRQPQHF. Written as DNA, the CDR3 is TGTGCCAGCTCAGACAGGGGGAGGCAGCCCCAGCATTTT.

This clone was observed a few times. CDR3 sequence reads: CASSPQEGSEQYF. As DNA, the CDR3 is TGTGCCAGCAGTCCCCAGGAGGGGAGCGAGCAGTACTTC. J is TRBJ2-7 and V is TRBV6-5, with D perhaps TRBD2 (6 bases). Between the trimmed V and J ends, which lost 5 bases and 6 bases, there was a span of 14 bases. Germline lookup yields CDR1 MNHEY and CDR2 SVGAGI. The CDR3 is made up of 13 amino acids.

The chain links TRBV5-1 to TRBJ2-5; D uncertain. Germline CDR1 and CDR2: SGHRS and YFSETQ. V shed 0 bases and J shed 5 bases, with 11 bases lying between them. CDR3 length: 14 amino acids. This CDR3 reads CASSLEGLGETQYF. CDR3 sequence (DNA): TGCGCCAGCAGCTTGGAGGGCCTCGGGGAGACCCAGTACTTC.

This sequence joins TRBV30 and TRBJ2-3, with TRBD2 identical over 9 bases. The CDR3 runs to 12 residues. The germline CDR1 and CDR2 sequences are GTSNPN and SVGIG (reference sequence). Trimming took 5 bases from V and 6 from J; bases not matched to a gene: 3. CDR3 nucleotides: TGTGCCTGGGGGCGGGAGGGCGATACGCAGTATTTT. It yields the protein CAWGREGDTQYF.

V is TRBV19 and J is TRBJ1-2; D gene ambiguous. The CDR3 is made up of 12 amino acids. Trimming shortened V by 7 bases and J by 4 bases, and 10 bases separated the two germline ends. CDR1 LNHDA and CDR2 SQIVND come from the germline V gene (reference sequence). Written as DNA, the CDR3 is TGTGCCAGTAATAACCGGGGCTATGGCTACACCTTC. This gives the protein CASNNRGYGYTF.

CDR3 coding DNA: TGTGCCAGCAGTTTACCCCGATATGGCTACACCTTC. Translated, it gives CASSLPRYGYTF. The chain employs TRBV28 and TRBJ1-2; D not certain. The CDR3 is 12 amino acids. The V and J ends lost 2 bases and 5 bases respectively, with 6 bases between them. Germline values: CDR1 MDHEN, CDR2 SYDVKM.

The chain couples TRBV7-8 to TRBJ1-4; 11 nucleotides agree with TRBD1. V dropped 4 bases and J dropped 5; count of bases not matched to a gene: 9. CDR3 length: 17 amino acids. Germline CDR1 and CDR2: SGHVS and FQNEAQ. CDR3: CASSSRGQGVPNEKLFF. CDR3 in DNA: TGTGCCAGCAGCTCCCGGGGACAGGGGGTCCCCAATGAAAAACTGTTTTTT.

This clone was found once. V gene TRBV7-2 combines with J gene TRBJ2-7; no firm D call. Trimming cost V 1 base and J 0 bases, with 13 bases left between them. The germline CDR1 and CDR2 sequences are SGHTA and FQGNSA. The CDR3 has 16 residues. The DNA of the CDR3 is TGTGCCAGCAGCTTAGATTCCGTGATGAGCTCCTACGAGCAGTACTTC. Amino acid sequence: CASSLDSVMSSYEQYF. The whole variable domain, remainder taken from reference TRBV7-2 and TRBJ2-7, is GAGVSQSPSNKVTEKGKDVELRCDPISGHTALYWYRQSLGQGLEFLIYFQGNSAPDKSGLPSDRFSAERTGGSVSTLTIQRTQQEDSAVYLCASSLDSVMSSYEQYFGPGTRLTVT.

The rearrangement links TRBV5-5 to TRBJ2-7, with TRBD1 matching over 9 bases. The V gene's germline CDR1 is SGHKS and CDR2 YYEKEE (reference sequence). V shed 8 bases, J shed 3 bases, and the junction held 12 bases outside the gene matches. CDR3 length equals 15 residues. CDR3 protein: CASQQGGDRVYEQYF. As DNA, the CDR3 is TGTGCCAGTCAACAAGGAGGGGACAGGGTCTACGAGCAGTACTTC. Looking up the rest from reference TRBV5-5 and TRBJ2-7 gives the full variable domain: DAGVTQSPTHLIKTRGQQVTLRCSPISGHKSVSWYQQVLGQGPQFIFQYYEKEERGRGNFPDRFSARQFPNYSSELNVNALLLGDSALYLCASQQGGDRVYEQYFGPGTRLTVT.

This clone was seen a few times. This CDR3 is also generated by other DNA sequences in the sample. The CDR3 protein is CASSIGGETQYF. The CDR3 DNA follows: TGTGCCAGTAGTATTGGGGGAGAGACCCAGTACTTC. The chain employs TRBV19 and TRBJ2-5, with D perhaps TRBD1 or TRBD2 (5 bases each). The CDR3 has 12 amino acids. CDR1 LNHDA and CDR2 SQIVND come from the germline V gene (reference sequence). The V end lost 3 bases, the J end lost 4 bases, and 6 bases lay between the germline ends. The full variable domain, rest sourced from reference TRBV19 and TRBJ2-5, is DGGITQSPKYLFRKEGQNVTLSCEQNLNHDAMYWYRQDPGQGLRLIYYSQIVNDFQKGDIAEGYSVSREKKESFPLTVTSAQKNPTAFYLCASSIGGETQYFGPGTRLLVL.

V is TRBV6-4 and J is TRBJ2-1; 12 nucleotides match TRBD1. Germline CDR1 is MRHNA and CDR2 is SNTAGT. The CDR3 is made up of 15 amino acids. V was pared by 8 bases and J by 6 bases, with 8 bases of the junction left unmatched. In DNA, the CDR3 is TGTGCCAGCGCTAAGGGACAGGGGGCAGGCAATGAGCAGTTCTTC. Protein product: CASAKGQGAGNEQFF.

The gene calls are TRBV5-5 and TRBJ2-7; 7 positions agree with TRBD2. Germline V gene data show CDR1 as SGHKS and CDR2 as YYEKEE (reference sequence). Unmatched junction bases numbered 4, after V lost 0 bases and J lost 1 base. The CDR3 contains 15 residues. The DNA of the CDR3 is TGTGCCAGCAGCTTGGGCGGGAGTGGTTCCTACGAGCAGTACTTC. It codes for CASSLGGSGSYEQYF.

The J gene is TRBJ1-3, the V gene TRBV2; D ambiguous. Germline V gene sequence: CDR1 SNHLY, CDR2 FYNNEI. The germline V and J ends were trimmed by 8 bases and 0 bases, with 8 bases remaining between them. There are 13 residues in the CDR3. The CDR3 protein is CASAGLSGNTIYF. In DNA form, the CDR3 reads TGTGCCAGCGCGGGCCTCTCTGGAAACACCATATATTTT.

The chain has TRBV12-2 and TRBJ1-5. TRBV12-2 is a pseudogene segment. The CDR3 runs 14 residues. In DNA, the CDR3 is TGTGCAAGTCGTGAGGGAGATAGCAATCAGCCCCAGCATTTT. Amino acid sequence: CASREGDSNQPQHF.

The genes are TRBV18 and TRBJ2-3; possible D gene TRBD2, 6 bases. V lost 3 bases and J 1 base, leaving 8 bases between the germline ends. CDR3 length: 14 residues. Germline CDR1 is KGHSH and CDR2 is LQKENI. CDR3 protein: CASSPSGRTDTQYF. In DNA form, the CDR3 reads TGTGCCAGCTCACCTAGCGGTCGCACAGATACGCAGTATTTT.

This clone was observed once. This chain links TRBV6-5 with TRBJ2-1; 13 bases line up with TRBD2. The CDR3 length is 14 residues. J gave up 10 bases and V 5 bases, and 5 bases lay outside the gene matches. Germline-derived CDR1 and CDR2 are MNHEY and SVGAGI. The CDR3 spells CASSRLAGGLEQFF. The CDR3 nucleotides are TGTGCCAGCAGTCGACTAGCGGGAGGTTTAGAGCAGTTCTTC.

The chain recombines TRBV13 with TRBJ2-6; D ambiguous. CDR1 is PRHDT and CDR2 is FYEKMQ in the germline V gene (reference sequence). The V gene lost 1 base and the J gene lost 0 bases, with 7 bases spanning the gap. The CDR3 sequence is 16 residues long. CDR3 residues: CASSLVPSSGANVLTF. Here the CDR3 DNA reads TGTGCCAGCAGCTTAGTCCCCAGCTCTGGGGCCAACGTCCTGACTTTC.